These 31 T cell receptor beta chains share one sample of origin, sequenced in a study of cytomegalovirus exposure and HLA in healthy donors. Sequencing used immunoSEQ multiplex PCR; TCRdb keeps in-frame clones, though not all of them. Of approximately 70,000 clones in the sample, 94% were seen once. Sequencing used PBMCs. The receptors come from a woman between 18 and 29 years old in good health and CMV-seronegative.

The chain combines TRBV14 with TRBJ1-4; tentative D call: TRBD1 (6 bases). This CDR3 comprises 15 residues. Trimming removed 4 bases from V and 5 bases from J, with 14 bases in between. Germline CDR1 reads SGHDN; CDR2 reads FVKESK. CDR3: CASSPPGTHNEKLFF. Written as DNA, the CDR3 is TGTGCCAGCAGCCCTCCCGGGACACACAATGAAAAACTGTTTTTT.

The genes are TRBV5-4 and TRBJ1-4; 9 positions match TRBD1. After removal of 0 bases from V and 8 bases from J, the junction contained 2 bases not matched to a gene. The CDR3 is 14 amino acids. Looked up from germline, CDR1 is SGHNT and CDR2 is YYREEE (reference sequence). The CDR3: CASSLGQGGEKLFF. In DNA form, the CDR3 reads TGTGCCAGCAGCTTGGGACAGGGGGGGGAAAAACTGTTTTTT.

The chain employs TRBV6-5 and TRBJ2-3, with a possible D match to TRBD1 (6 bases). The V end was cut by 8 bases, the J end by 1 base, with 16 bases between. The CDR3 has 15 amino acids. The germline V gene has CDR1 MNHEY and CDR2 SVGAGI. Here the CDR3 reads CASRRLGQRTDTQYF. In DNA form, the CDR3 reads TGTGCCAGCCGACGCTTAGGACAGCGCACAGATACGCAGTATTTT.

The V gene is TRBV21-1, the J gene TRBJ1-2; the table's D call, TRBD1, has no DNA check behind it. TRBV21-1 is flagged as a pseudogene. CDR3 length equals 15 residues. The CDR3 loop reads CASSKHRGHNYGYTF. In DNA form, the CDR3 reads TGTGCCAGCAGCAAGCACAGGGGGCATAACTATGGCTACACCTTC.

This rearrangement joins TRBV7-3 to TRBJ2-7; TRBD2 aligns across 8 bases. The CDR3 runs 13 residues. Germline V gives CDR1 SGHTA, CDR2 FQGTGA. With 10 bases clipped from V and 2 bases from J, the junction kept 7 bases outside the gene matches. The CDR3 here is CAIRTSQTYEQYF. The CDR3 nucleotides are TGTGCCATCAGGACTAGCCAAACCTACGAGCAGTACTTC.

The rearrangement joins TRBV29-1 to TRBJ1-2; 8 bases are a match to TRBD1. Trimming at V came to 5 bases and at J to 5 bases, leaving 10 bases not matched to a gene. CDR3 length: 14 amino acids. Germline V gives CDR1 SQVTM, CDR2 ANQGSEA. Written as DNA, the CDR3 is TGCAGCGTTTTCCCACCGGGACAGGCGTATGGCTACACCTTC. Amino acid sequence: CSVFPPGQAYGYTF.

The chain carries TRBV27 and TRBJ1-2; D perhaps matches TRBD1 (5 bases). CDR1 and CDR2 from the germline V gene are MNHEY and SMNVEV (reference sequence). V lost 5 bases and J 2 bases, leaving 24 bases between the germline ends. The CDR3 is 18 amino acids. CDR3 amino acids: CASSTVRKYRSANYGYTF. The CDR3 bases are TGTGCCAGCAGTACTGTTAGGAAATACAGGTCAGCCAACTATGGCTACACCTTC.

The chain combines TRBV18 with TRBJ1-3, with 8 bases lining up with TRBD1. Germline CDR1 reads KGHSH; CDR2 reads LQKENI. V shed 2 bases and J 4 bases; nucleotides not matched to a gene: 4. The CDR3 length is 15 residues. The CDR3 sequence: CASSPKTGGGNTIYF. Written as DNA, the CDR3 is TGTGCCAGCTCACCAAAAACAGGGGGAGGAAACACCATATATTTT.

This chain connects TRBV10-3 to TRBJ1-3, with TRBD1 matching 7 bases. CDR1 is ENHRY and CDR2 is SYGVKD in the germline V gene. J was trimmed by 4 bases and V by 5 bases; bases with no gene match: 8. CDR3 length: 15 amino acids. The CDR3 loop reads CAISNPGTVGNTIYF. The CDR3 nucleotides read TGTGCCATCAGTAACCCCGGGACAGTAGGAAACACCATATATTTT.

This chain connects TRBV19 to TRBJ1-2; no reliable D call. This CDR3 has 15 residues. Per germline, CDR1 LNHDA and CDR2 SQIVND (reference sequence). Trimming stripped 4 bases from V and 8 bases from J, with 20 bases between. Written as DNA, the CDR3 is TGTGCCAGTAGTACCGGGTTTATCACGAGCGGGGGCTACACCTTC. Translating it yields CASSTGFITSGGYTF.

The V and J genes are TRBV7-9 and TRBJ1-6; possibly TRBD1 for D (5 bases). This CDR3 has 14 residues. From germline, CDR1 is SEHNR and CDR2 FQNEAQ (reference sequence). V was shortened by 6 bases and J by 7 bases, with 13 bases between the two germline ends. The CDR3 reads CASRDGGGNSPLHF. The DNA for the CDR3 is TGTGCCAGCAGAGACGGGGGGGGAAATTCACCCCTCCACTTT. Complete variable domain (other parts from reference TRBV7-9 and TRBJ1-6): DTGVSQNPRHKITKRGQNVTFRCDPISEHNRLYWYRQTLGQGPEFLTYFQNEAQLEKSRLLSDRFSAERPKGSFSTLEIQRTEQGDSAMYLCASRDGGGNSPLHFGNGTRLTVT.

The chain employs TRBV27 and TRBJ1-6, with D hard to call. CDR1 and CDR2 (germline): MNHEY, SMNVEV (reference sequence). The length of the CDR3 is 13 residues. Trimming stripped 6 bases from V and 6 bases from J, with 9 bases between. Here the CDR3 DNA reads TGTGCCAGCAGAGAATGGAGTAATTCACCCCTCCACTTT. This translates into CASREWSNSPLHF.

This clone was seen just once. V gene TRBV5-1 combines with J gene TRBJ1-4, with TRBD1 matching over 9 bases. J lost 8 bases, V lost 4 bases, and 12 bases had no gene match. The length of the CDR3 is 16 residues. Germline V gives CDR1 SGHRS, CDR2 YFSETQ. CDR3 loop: CASSTTGTGSGEKLFF. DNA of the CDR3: TGCGCCAGCAGCACGACCGGGACAGGGAGTGGAGAAAAACTGTTTTTT. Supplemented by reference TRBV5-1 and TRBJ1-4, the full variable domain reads KAGVTQTPRYLIKTRGQQVTLSCSPISGHRSVSWYQQTPGQGLQFLFEYFSETQRNKGNFPGRFSGRQFSNSRSEMNVSTLELGDSALYLCASSTTGTGSGEKLFFGSGTQLSVL.

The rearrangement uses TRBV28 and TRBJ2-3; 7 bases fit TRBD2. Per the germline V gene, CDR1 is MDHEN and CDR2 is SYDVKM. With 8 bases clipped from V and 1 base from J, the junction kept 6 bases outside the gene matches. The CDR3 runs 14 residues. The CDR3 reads CASVFLAGTDTQYF. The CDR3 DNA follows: TGTGCCAGCGTTTTCCTAGCGGGCACAGATACGCAGTATTTT.

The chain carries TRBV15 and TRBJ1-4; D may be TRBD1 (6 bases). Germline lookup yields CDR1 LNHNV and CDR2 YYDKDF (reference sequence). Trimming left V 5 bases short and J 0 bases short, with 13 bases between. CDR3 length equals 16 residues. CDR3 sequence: CATSPTPGATNEKLFF. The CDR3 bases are TGTGCCACCAGCCCCACCCCAGGGGCAACTAATGAAAAACTGTTTTTT.

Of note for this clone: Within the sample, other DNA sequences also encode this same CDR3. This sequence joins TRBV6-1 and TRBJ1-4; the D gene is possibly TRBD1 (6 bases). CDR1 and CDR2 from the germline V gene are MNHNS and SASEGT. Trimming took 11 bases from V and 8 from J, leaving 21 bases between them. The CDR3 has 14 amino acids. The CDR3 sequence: CASQRAGESEKLFF. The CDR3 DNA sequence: TGTGCCTCCCAAAGGGCAGGGGAAAGCGAAAAACTGTTTTTT.

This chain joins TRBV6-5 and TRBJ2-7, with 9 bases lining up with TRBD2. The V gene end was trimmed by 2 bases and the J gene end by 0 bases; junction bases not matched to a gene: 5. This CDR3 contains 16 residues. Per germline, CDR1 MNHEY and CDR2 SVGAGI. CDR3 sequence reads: CASSYLSGGTSYEQYF. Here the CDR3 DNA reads TGTGCCAGCAGTTACCTGAGCGGGGGGACCTCCTACGAGCAGTACTTC.

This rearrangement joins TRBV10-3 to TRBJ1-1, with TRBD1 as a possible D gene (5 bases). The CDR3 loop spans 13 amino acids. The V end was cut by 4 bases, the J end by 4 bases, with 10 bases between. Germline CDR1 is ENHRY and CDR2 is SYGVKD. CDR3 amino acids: CAISVGGGTEAFF. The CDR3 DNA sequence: TGTGCCATCAGTGTGGGGGGGGGCACTGAAGCTTTCTTT.

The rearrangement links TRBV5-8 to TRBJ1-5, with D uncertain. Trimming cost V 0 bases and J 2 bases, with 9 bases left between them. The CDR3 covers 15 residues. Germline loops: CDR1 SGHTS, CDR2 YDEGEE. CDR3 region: CASSLDSWGNQPQHF. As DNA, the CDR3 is TGTGCCAGCAGCTTGGACAGTTGGGGCAATCAGCCCCAGCATTTT.

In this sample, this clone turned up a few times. This chain's CDR3 is CASSLGQTYTEAFF. CDR3 coding DNA: TGCGCCAGCAGTCTAGGACAGACGTACACTGAAGCTTTCTTT. J is TRBJ1-1 and V is TRBV5-1; TRBD1 might be the D (6 bases). The CDR3 has 14 amino acids. Trimming shortened V by 5 bases and J by 3 bases, and 14 bases separated the two germline ends. Germline V gene sequence: CDR1 SGHRS, CDR2 YFSETQ.

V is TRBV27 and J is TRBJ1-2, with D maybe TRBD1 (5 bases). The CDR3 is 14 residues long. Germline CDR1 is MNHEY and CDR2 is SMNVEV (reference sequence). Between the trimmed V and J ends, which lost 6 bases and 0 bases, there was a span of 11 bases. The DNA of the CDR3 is TGTGCCAGCAGACCGAGGACAACTAACTATGGCTACACCTTC. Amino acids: CASRPRTTNYGYTF.

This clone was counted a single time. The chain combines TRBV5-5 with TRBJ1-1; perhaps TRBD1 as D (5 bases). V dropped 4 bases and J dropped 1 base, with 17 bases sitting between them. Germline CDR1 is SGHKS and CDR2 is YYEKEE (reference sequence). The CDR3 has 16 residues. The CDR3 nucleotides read TGTGCCAGCAGCCCCCGGGGCGGGGGGAGGAACACTGAAGCTTTCTTT. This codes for CASSPRGGGRNTEAFF.

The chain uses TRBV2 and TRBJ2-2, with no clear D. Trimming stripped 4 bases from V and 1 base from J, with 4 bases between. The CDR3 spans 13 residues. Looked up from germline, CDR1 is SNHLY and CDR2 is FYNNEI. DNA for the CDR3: TGTGCCAGCAGTGGAGAGAACACCGGGGAGCTGTTTTTT. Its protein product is CASSGENTGELFF.

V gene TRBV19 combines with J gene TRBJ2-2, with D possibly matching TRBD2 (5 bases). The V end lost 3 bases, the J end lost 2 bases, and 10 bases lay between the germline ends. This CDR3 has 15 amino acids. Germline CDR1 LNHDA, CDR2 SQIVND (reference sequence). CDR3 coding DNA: TGTGCCAGTAGTATTAGAGCGGCCAACACCGGGGAGCTGTTTTTT. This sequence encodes CASSIRAANTGELFF.

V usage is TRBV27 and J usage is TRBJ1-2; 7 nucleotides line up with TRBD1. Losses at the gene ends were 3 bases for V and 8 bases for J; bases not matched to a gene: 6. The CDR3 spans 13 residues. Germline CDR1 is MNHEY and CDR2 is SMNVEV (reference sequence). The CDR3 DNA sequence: TGTGCCAGCAGTTTGGGCAGGGGGTCGGGCTACACCTTC. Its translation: CASSLGRGSGYTF.

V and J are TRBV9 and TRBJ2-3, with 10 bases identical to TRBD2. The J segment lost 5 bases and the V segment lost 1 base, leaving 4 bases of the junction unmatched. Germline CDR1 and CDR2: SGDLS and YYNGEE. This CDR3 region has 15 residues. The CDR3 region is CASSVSSGGRDTQYF. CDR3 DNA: TGTGCCAGCAGCGTATCTAGCGGGGGAAGAGATACGCAGTATTTT.

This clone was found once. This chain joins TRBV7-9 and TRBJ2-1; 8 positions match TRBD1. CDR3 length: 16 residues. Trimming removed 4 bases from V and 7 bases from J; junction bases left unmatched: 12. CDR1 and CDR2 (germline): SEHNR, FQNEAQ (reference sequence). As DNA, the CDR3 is TGTGCCAGCAGCTCGACCACAGGGGGTGGGGGTAATGAGCAGTTCTTC. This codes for CASSSTTGGGGNEQFF.

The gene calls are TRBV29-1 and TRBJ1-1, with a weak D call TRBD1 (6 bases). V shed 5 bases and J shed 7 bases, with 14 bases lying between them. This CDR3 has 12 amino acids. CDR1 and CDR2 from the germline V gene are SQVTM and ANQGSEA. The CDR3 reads CSVSGGHLEAFF. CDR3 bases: TGCAGCGTTTCGGGGGGCCACCTTGAAGCTTTCTTT.

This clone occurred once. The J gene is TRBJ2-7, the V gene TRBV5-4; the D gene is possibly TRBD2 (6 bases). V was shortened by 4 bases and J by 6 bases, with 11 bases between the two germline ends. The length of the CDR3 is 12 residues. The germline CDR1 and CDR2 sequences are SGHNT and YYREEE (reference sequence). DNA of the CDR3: TGTGCCAGCAGCGATGCGGGGATCGAGCAGTACTTC. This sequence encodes CASSDAGIEQYF.

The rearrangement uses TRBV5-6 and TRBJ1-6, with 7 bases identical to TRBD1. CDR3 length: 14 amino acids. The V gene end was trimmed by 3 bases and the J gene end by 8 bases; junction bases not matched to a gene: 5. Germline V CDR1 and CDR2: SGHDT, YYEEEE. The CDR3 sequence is CASSYRQGYSPLHF. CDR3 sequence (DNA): TGTGCCAGCAGCTATCGACAGGGCTATTCACCCCTCCACTTT.

In nucleotides, the CDR3 is TGCGCCAGCAGCCACGGCGACAGCCGGGCGAACACTGAAGCTTTCTTT. As protein: CASSHGDSRANTEAFF. V gene TRBV5-1 combines with J gene TRBJ1-1; D possibly corresponds to TRBD1 (5 bases). Germline lookup yields CDR1 SGHRS and CDR2 YFSETQ. The CDR3 runs to 16 residues. Trimming cost V 4 bases and J 1 base, with 17 bases left between them.